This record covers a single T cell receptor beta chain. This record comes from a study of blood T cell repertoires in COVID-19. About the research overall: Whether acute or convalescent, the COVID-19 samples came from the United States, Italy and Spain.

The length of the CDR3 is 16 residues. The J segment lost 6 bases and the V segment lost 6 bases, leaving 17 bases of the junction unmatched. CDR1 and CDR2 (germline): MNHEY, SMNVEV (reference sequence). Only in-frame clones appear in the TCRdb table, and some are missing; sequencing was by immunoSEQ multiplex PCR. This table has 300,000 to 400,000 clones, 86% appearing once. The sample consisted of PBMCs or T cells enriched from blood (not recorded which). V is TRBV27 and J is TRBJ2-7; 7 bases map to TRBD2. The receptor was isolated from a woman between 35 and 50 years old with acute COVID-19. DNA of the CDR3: TGTGCCAGCAGGCGGGGGACGCGCGAGGGTCGGAGCGAGCAGTACTTC. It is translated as CASRRGTREGRSEQYF.